A single sample gave rise to the 12 T cell receptor beta chains below, sequenced in a study of cytomegalovirus exposure and HLA in healthy donors (dated by TCRdb to about 2017). The library relied on the immunoSEQ multiplex PCR assay. For the multiplex PCR, a mixture combining 60 forward primers for TCR Vbeta segments and 13 reverse primers for TCR Jbeta segments was used. This is the immuneACCESS table as TCRdb keeps it, with only in-frame sequences that have V and J called. A part of the clones is gone; compared with another copy, unresolved V genes explain less than half, and the rest is unexplained. The sample profile shows about 300,000 clones; around 86% of them were found once. Almost 4% of the sample comes from the top ten. The specimen sequenced was PBMCs. The origin of the receptors is a middle-aged man in good health and CMV-seropositive.

The rearrangement uses TRBV15 and TRBJ2-3, with a possible D match to TRBD2 (6 bases). Germline V gives CDR1 LNHNV, CDR2 YYDKDF (reference sequence). The CDR3 consists of 16 residues. The ends were cut back, 1 base at V and 5 bases at J, with 16 bases in the middle. The CDR3: CATSRARSLGGDTQYF. The CDR3 DNA sequence: TGTGCCACCAGCAGAGCGCGGTCTTTGGGGGGAGATACGCAGTATTTT.

This chain connects TRBV7-9 to TRBJ2-1; TRBD2 matches 11 bases. Germline V gene data show CDR1 as SEHNR and CDR2 as FQNEAQ (reference sequence). The trim removed 5 bases at V and 6 bases at J, leaving 6 bases unmatched. The CDR3 has 15 residues. CDR3 sequence: CASSRSGLAVNEQFF. DNA for the CDR3: TGTGCCAGCAGCCGATCGGGACTAGCGGTCAATGAGCAGTTCTTC. Variable domain in full (rest from reference TRBV7-9 and TRBJ2-1): DTGVSQNPRHKITKRGQNVTFRCDPISEHNRLYWYRQTLGQGPEFLTYFQNEAQLEKSRLLSDRFSAERPKGSFSTLEIQRTEQGDSAMYLCASSRSGLAVNEQFFGPGTRLTVL.

This chain uses TRBV27 with TRBJ2-1, with 9 nucleotides matching TRBD2. The CDR3 is made up of 14 amino acids. Germline CDR1 and CDR2: MNHEY and SMNVEV (reference sequence). Germline trimming cut 9 bases from V and 7 bases from J; bases unmatched to any gene: 10. The CDR3, as DNA: TGTGCCAGTCAGGTAGCGGGAGCGGGGAATGAGCAGTTCTTC. Amino acid sequence: CASQVAGAGNEQFF.

The chain employs TRBV28 and TRBJ2-7; D perhaps matches TRBD2 (5 bases). Germline V CDR1 and CDR2: MDHEN, SYDVKM. V shed 7 bases and J shed 6 bases, with 19 bases lying between them. CDR3 length: 14 residues. The CDR3 nucleotides read TGTGCCAGCAATTCGGGATCCCTTATCCGCGAGCAGTACTTC. Translating gives CASNSGSLIREQYF. The full variable domain, completed using reference TRBV28 and TRBJ2-7, is DVKVTQSSRYLVKRTGEKVFLECVQDMDHENMFWYRQDPGLGLRLIYFSYDVKMKEKGDIPEGYSVSREKKERFSLILESASTNQTSMYLCASNSGSLIREQYFGPGTRLTVT.

This chain uses TRBV4-1 with TRBJ1-4, with 9 bases identical to TRBD1. The CDR3 has 16 amino acids. The V gene end was trimmed by 2 bases and the J gene end by 6 bases; junction bases not matched to a gene: 7. Per germline, CDR1 MGHRA and CDR2 YSYEKL. The CDR3 region is CASSQWGTGSDEKLFF. Written as DNA, the CDR3 is TGCGCCAGCAGCCAATGGGGGACAGGGTCGGATGAAAAACTGTTTTTT.

In this sample, this clone turned up a few times. This chain connects TRBV29-1 to TRBJ1-1; a possible D gene is TRBD1 (6 bases). Trimming shortened V by 6 bases and J by 6 bases, and 17 bases separated the two germline ends. This CDR3 contains 13 residues. Germline V gene data show CDR1 as SQVTM and CDR2 as ANQGSEA. The CDR3 loop reads CSVLGHQGAEAFF. The CDR3 DNA sequence: TGCAGCGTGTTGGGACACCAAGGGGCTGAAGCTTTCTTT.

The chain has TRBV7-9 and TRBJ2-3, with 13 bases fitting TRBD2. V trimming: 5 bases; J trimming: 5 bases; junction bases outside the gene matches: 7. The germline V gene encodes CDR1 SEHNR and CDR2 FQNEAQ (reference sequence). The CDR3 runs to 16 residues. The CDR3 loop is CASSPRLAGGIDTQYF. The DNA of the CDR3 is TGTGCCAGCAGCCCGAGACTAGCGGGAGGAATAGATACGCAGTATTTT.

The V and J genes are TRBV7-2 and TRBJ2-1; TRBD1 matches 7 bases. The germline CDR1 and CDR2 sequences are SGHTA and FQGNSA. V trimming: 4 bases; J trimming: 2 bases; junction bases outside the gene matches: 5. The CDR3 runs to 15 residues. CDR3 loop: CASSSSGTAYNEQFF. The DNA for the CDR3 is TGTGCCAGCAGCTCTTCCGGGACAGCCTACAATGAGCAGTTCTTC. The full variable domain, in which reference TRBV7-2 and TRBJ2-1 provide the parts outside the CDR3, is GAGVSQSPSNKVTEKGKDVELRCDPISGHTALYWYRQSLGQGLEFLIYFQGNSAPDKSGLPSDRFSAERTGGSVSTLTIQRTQQEDSAVYLCASSSSGTAYNEQFFGPGTRLTVL.

The chain couples TRBV4-1 to TRBJ1-2; possible D gene TRBD1, 6 bases. Germline V gene lookup returns CDR1 MGHRA and CDR2 YSYEKL. The CDR3 extends over 18 amino acids. The V end lost 2 bases, the J end lost 3 bases, and 22 bases lay between the germline ends. The CDR3 DNA reads as TGCGCCAGCAGCCAACTAACGGCAGTCGGGACAAGGCACTATGGCTACACCTTC. Protein product: CASSQLTAVGTRHYGYTF.

The chain has TRBV14 and TRBJ2-7; D possibly corresponds to TRBD2 (6 bases). The CDR3 is 14 amino acids. Trimming pared 1 base from V and 7 bases from J, leaving 14 bases between. Germline CDR1 reads SGHDN; CDR2 reads FVKESK. The CDR3 coding sequence is TGTGCCAGCAGCCAAGGTGGAGGGGTGGGTGAGCAGTACTTC. This translates into CASSQGGGVGEQYF.

This clone has a handful of counts. The CDR3 DNA reads TGCGCCAGCAGCCAAACTACCGGGACTAGCGGCTACGAGCAGTACTTC. Translated, it gives CASSQTTGTSGYEQYF. The chain recombines TRBV4-1 with TRBJ2-7, with 11 bases matching TRBD2. The CDR3 is 16 amino acids. Per germline, CDR1 MGHRA and CDR2 YSYEKL. Trimming cost V 2 bases and J 3 bases; bases outside gene matches: 6.

This sequence joins TRBV19 and TRBJ1-5, with 9 positions matching TRBD1. Per germline, CDR1 LNHDA and CDR2 SQIVND (reference sequence). This CDR3 contains 15 residues. The ends lost 6 bases at V and 4 bases at J; junction bases unmatched: 7. Here the CDR3 DNA reads TGTGCCAGTAGCCTGACAGGGGGGTCTAATCAGCCCCAGCATTTT. This translates into CASSLTGGSNQPQHF.